A selection of T cell receptor beta chains follows, all from one sample in a study of brain T cells in children with intractable seizures. TCRdb's table, derived via immunoSEQ multiplex PCR, lists solely in-frame clones and lacks some. This sample has approximately 110,000 clones; 85% to 95% occur once, and the top ten carry 3.8%. The sample here was peripheral blood, taken at surgery. Every receptor here comes from a boy under three years old with hemimegalencephaly and intractable seizures. Each CDR3 is given with its conserved first and last residue. A D gene is named only where the DNA matches it firmly. Expanded clones are given a class, and other clones once, few, many or no size at all.

J gene	clone size	CDR3 length	V gene	D gene	CDR3 protein	CDR3 DNA
TRBJ2-7	.	15	TRBV28	.	CASSLFWGYSYEQYF	TGTGCCAGCAGTTTGTTTTGGGGATACTCCTACGAGCAGTACTTC
TRBJ1-3	.	13	TRBV27	.	CASSLYRGNTIYF	TGTGCCAGCAGTCTGTATAGGGGAAACACCATATATTTT
TRBJ1-2	once	13	TRBV29-1	.	CSVTDFLYYGYTF	TGCAGCGTTACGGATTTTCTTTACTATGGCTACACCTTC
TRBJ2-1	.	17	TRBV7-9	TRBD2	CASLLPPQREGSNEQFF	TGTGCCAGCCTATTACCCCCTCAGCGGGAGGGCTCAAATGAGCAGTTCTTC
TRBJ1-1	.	15	TRBV2	TRBD1	CASSDLGTGSTEAFF	TGTGCCAGCAGTGATCTAGGGACAGGGTCCACTGAAGCTTTCTTT
TRBJ1-2	.	15	TRBV7-7	TRBD1	CASSRGQGVFYGYTF	TGTGCCAGCAGTCGAGGACAGGGAGTCTTCTATGGCTACACCTTC
TRBJ2-7	once	14	TRBV27	.	CASSLQGGWGEQYF	TGTGCCAGCAGCCTTCAGGGGGGTTGGGGCGAGCAGTACTTC
TRBJ1-1	.	15	TRBV25-1	TRBD1	CASSRFQGANTEAFF	TGTGCCAGCAGTCGCTTTCAGGGGGCGAACACTGAAGCTTTCTTT
TRBJ1-5	.	14	TRBV10-3	TRBD1	CAISESTGNQPQHF	TGTGCCATCAGTGAGTCGACAGGGAATCAGCCCCAGCATTTT
TRBJ2-1	.	11	TRBV5-1	.	CASSLEHEQFF	TGCGCCAGCAGCTTGGAGCATGAGCAGTTCTTC
TRBJ2-4	.	13	TRBV30	.	CAWSVRAKNIQYF	TGTGCCTGGAGTGTGCGGGCCAAAAACATTCAGTACTTC
TRBJ2-3	.	16	TRBV7-2	TRBD2	CASSLEGLAGRDTQYF	TGTGCCAGCAGCTTAGAGGGTCTAGCGGGACGAGATACGCAGTATTTT
TRBJ2-1	once	12	TRBV7-3	.	CASSLYGNEQFF	TGTGCCAGCAGCTTATACGGGAATGAGCAGTTCTTC
TRBJ2-1	.	19	TRBV5-5	TRBD2	CASSLVVGASGRSYNEQFF	TGTGCCAGCAGCTTGGTTGTCGGAGCTAGCGGGAGATCTTACAATGAGCAGTTCTTC
TRBJ2-5	.	15	TRBV27	.	CASSPDVSPAETQYF	TGTGCCAGCTCGCCCGACGTTTCCCCGGCGGAGACCCAGTACTTC
TRBJ1-5	.	12	TRBV9	TRBD1	CASGGSNQPQHF	TGTGCTTCAGGGGGATCCAATCAGCCCCAGCATTTT
TRBJ2-1	.	15	TRBV19	.	CASSTTPSSYNEQFF	TGTGCCAGTAGTACGACTCCGAGCTCCTACAATGAGCAGTTCTTC
TRBJ2-2	.	15	TRBV24-1	.	CATSTDRFNTGELFF	TGTGCCACCAGTACCGACAGATTTAACACCGGGGAGCTGTTTTTT
TRBJ2-7	.	15	TRBV7-3	.	CASSLGEGSHYEQYF	TGTGCCAGCAGCTTAGGTGAGGGTAGCCACTACGAGCAGTACTTC
TRBJ2-7	.	11	TRBV28	TRBD1	CASSFPGQEDF	TGTGCCAGCAGTTTTCCGGGACAGGAGGACTTC
TRBJ2-1	.	17	TRBV19	TRBD2	CASSTATSGRGGNEQFF	TGTGCCAGTAGTACGGCGACTAGCGGGAGGGGAGGTAATGAGCAGTTCTTC
TRBJ2-3	once	19	TRBV24-1	TRBD2	CATSDSGTSGRGRTDTQYF	TGTGCCACCAGTGATTCCGGGACTAGCGGGAGAGGTCGTACAGATACGCAGTATTTT
TRBJ2-7	.	13	TRBV7-9	.	CASSFNPMGEQYF	TGTGCCAGCAGCTTTAATCCGATGGGTGAGCAGTACTTC
TRBJ2-1	once	15	TRBV6-2/TRBV6-3	TRBD2	CASSYDTSGRPEQFF	TGTGCCAGCAGTTACGACACTAGCGGGAGACCTGAGCAGTTCTTC
TRBJ2-4	.	13	TRBV6-5	.	CASWASEKNIQYF	TGTGCCAGCTGGGCTAGCGAGAAAAACATTCAGTACTTC
TRBJ2-1	.	18	TRBV5-1	.	CASSTLGGKVGSHNEQFF	TGCGCCAGCAGCACCCTCGGCGGAAAGGTCGGGTCTCACAATGAGCAGTTCTTC
TRBJ2-3	.	16	TRBV5-4	.	CASSPKGEMGPDTQYF	TGTGCCAGCAGCCCCAAGGGGGAAATGGGCCCAGATACGCAGTATTTT
TRBJ2-1	.	17	TRBV7-2	TRBD2	CASSWGVRETSYNEQFF	TGTGCCAGCAGCTGGGGGGTGCGGGAGACCTCCTACAATGAGCAGTTCTTC
TRBJ2-5	many	15	TRBV7-8	.	CASSLVRAGRETQYF	TGTGCCAGCAGCTTAGTTCGGGCAGGGCGGGAGACCCAGTACTTC
TRBJ2-5	.	14	TRBV28	.	CASSLSLLQETQYF	TGTGCCAGCAGTTTAAGTCTTCTCCAAGAGACCCAGTACTTC
TRBJ1-2	.	15	TRBV28	TRBD1	CASSRNRGQNYGYTF	TGTGCCAGCAGCCGTAACAGGGGGCAGAACTATGGCTACACCTTC
TRBJ2-7	.	18	TRBV21-1	.	CASSKTQPPGGSTYEQYF	TGTGCCAGCAGCAAAACTCAGCCCCCCGGTGGGAGCACCTACGAGCAGTACTTC
TRBJ2-1	once	17	TRBV10-3	TRBD2	CAISRLAVLSSYNEQFF	TGTGCCATCAGCCGACTAGCGGTATTGAGCTCCTACAATGAGCAGTTCTTC
TRBJ1-6	.	18	TRBV24-1	TRBD1	CATSDPRQNRGGNSPLHF	TGTGCCACCAGTGATCCGCGCCAAAACAGGGGCGGGAATTCACCCCTCCACTTT
TRBJ1-2	.	16	TRBV27	.	CASSLGGDSLNYGYTF	TGTGCCAGCAGTTTAGGCGGCGACAGTTTAAACTATGGCTACACCTTC
TRBJ2-5	.	13	TRBV5-1	.	CASSVSLQETQYF	TGCGCCAGCAGCGTTAGCCTCCAAGAGACCCAGTACTTC
TRBJ2-6	.	17	TRBV10-1	.	CASSEGVEVTGANVLTF	TGCGCCAGCAGTGAAGGGGTAGAGGTCACTGGGGCCAACGTCCTGACTTTC
TRBJ2-7	.	15	TRBV5-5	TRBD2	CASSLGGGRSYEQYF	TGTGCCAGCAGCTTGGGGGGCGGGAGATCCTACGAGCAGTACTTC
TRBJ2-3	.	15	TRBV27	TRBD1	CASSPGTGHTDTQYF	TGTGCCAGCAGTCCAGGGACAGGCCACACAGATACGCAGTATTTT
TRBJ1-2	.	15	TRBV19	TRBD1	CASNSRDRAGYGYTF	TGTGCCAGTAATTCAAGGGACAGGGCGGGCTATGGCTACACCTTC
TRBJ2-7	.	14	TRBV15	.	CATSRDRWGEEQYF	TGTGCCACCAGCAGAGATCGGTGGGGGGAAGAGCAGTACTTC
TRBJ2-3	.	16	TRBV6-2/TRBV6-3	.	CASSYWAGVGTDTQYF	TGTGCCAGCAGTTACTGGGCAGGGGTAGGGACAGATACGCAGTATTTT